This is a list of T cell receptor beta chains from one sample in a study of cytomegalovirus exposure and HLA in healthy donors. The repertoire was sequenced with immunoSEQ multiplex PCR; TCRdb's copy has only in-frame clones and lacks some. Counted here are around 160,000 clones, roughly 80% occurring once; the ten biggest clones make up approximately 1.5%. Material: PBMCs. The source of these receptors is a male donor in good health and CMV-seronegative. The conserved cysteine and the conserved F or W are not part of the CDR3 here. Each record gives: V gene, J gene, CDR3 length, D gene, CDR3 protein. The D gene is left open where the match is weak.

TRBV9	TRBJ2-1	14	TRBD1	ASSAHMGTGGGTQF
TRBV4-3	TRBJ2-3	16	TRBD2	ASSQDVQGGSGTDTQY
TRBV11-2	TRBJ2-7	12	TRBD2	ASSSDRGAYEQY
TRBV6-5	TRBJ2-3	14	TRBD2	ASSYSRGGATDTQY
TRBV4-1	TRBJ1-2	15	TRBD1	ASSARQGAGFNYGYT
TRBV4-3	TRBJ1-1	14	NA	ASSQIRGGLYTEAF
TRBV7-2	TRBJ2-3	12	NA	ASSMGRLPDTQY
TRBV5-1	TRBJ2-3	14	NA	ASSLATGLGTDTQY
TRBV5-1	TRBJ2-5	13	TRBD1	ASSLTGGDGETQY
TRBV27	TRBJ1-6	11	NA	ASSFRDYSPLH
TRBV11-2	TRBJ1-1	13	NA	ASSLGEGLDTEAF
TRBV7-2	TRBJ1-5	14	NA	ASSPKWRPAVETQH
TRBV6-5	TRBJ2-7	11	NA	ASRPGQFYEQY
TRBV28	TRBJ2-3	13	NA	ASSFMGLSTDTQY
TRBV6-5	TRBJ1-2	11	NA	ASSRRGWSGYT
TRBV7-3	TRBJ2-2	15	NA	ASSLTWGGEDTGELF
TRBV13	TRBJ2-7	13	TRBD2	ASSPSGRGSYEQY
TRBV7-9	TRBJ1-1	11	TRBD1	ASSPRGPTEAF
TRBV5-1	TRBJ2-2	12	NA	ATSRGHDTGELF
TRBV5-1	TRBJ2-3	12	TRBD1	ASSWTGTGSTQY
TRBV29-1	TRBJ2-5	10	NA	SASSTQETQY
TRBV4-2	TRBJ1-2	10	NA	ASSPGLSGYT
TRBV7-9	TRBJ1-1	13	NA	ASSPGGSRSTEAF
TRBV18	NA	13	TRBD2	ASSPREGLAYEQY
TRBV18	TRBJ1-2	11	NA	ASSNRGGYGYT
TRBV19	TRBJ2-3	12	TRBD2	ASSITSGRDTQY
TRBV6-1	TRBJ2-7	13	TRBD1	ASRRTGRMPYEQY
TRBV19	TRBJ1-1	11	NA	ASYLGRNTEAF
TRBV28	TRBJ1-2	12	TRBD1	ASSTNRGYDGYT
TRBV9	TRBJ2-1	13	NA	ASSVDGSTYNEQF
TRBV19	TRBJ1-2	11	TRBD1	ASSKPTGNGYT
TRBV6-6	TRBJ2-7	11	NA	ASSYGVTYEQY
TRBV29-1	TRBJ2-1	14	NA	SVGVSGSGTYNEQF
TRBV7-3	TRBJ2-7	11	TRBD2	ASSLSGGYEQY
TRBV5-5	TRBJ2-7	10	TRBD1	ASSWTGYEQY
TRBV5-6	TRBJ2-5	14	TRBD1	ASSGGTGGVQETQY
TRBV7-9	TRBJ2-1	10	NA	ASGGSYNEQF
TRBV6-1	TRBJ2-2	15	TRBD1	ASSVSSGQGPTGELF
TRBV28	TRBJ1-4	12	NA	ASIGTGTREKLF
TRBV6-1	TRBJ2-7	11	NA	ASRDRGTYEQY
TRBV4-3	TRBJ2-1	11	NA	ASSTRRGDEQF
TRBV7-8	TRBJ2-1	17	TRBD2	ASSTPVRASGGLYNEQF
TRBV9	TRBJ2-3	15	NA	ASSVVDSGGVTDTQY
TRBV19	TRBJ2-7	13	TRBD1	ASSGSGQGTYEQY
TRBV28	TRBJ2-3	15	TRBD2	ASSLFLAGGSTDTQY
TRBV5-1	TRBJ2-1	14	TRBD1	ASSSTGQVGYNEQF
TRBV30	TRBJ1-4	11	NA	AWSVTVGLALF
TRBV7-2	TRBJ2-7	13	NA	ASSHPWGAGYEQY
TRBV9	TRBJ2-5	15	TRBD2	ASSTPETSLPQETQY
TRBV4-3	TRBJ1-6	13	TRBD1	ASSSTGGYDSPLH
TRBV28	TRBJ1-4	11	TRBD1	ASSLDRQEKLF
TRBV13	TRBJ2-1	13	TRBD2	ASSNSGGTYNEQF
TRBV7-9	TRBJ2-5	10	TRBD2	ASALGGETQY
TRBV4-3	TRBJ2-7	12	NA	ASSQDGRGYEQY
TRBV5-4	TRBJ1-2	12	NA	ASSLRGGTAGYT